These 21 T cell receptor beta chains originate from one sample sequenced in a study of cytomegalovirus exposure and HLA in healthy donors. The protocol was immunoSEQ multiplex PCR, while the TCRdb copy is restricted to in-frame clones and leaves out a portion. The repertoire holds under 250,000 clones, with just under 90% as singletons. The sequenced material came from PBMCs. The receptors were sampled from a man aged 18-30 years in good health and CMV-seronegative.

The V gene is TRBV2, the J gene TRBJ2-5; TRBD1 matches 7 bases. Germline trimming cut 7 bases from V and 4 bases from J; bases unmatched to any gene: 0. Germline CDR1 reads SNHLY; CDR2 reads FYNNEI. CDR3 length: 11 amino acids. Here the CDR3 reads CASNRGETQYF. The CDR3 DNA reads as TGTGCCAGCAACAGGGGAGAGACCCAGTACTTC.

This chain connects TRBV18 to TRBJ2-3; 9 bases map to TRBD2. CDR3 length: 17 residues. The germline V gene has CDR1 KGHSH and CDR2 LQKENI. The ends lost 2 bases at V and 0 bases at J; junction bases unmatched: 6. CDR3 bases: TGTGCCAGCTCACCAATGGCGGGGGGGTCTAGCACAGATACGCAGTATTTT. This codes for CASSPMAGGSSTDTQYF.

The chain recombines TRBV20-1 with TRBJ2-7; perhaps TRBD2 as D (5 bases). Germline CDR1 and CDR2: DFQATT and SNEGSKA (reference sequence). Trimming stripped 4 bases from V and 7 bases from J, with 11 bases between. This CDR3 contains 11 residues. CDR3 residues: CSANPGLEQYF. For the CDR3, the DNA is TGCAGTGCTAACCCGGGATTAGAGCAGTACTTC.

V is TRBV15 and J is TRBJ1-6; D gene unclear. Deletions cut 3 bases from V and 5 bases from J, with 11 bases between. Looked up from germline, CDR1 is LNHNV and CDR2 is YYDKDF (reference sequence). The CDR3 consists of 15 residues. CDR3 sequence reads: CATSSAITNNSPLHF. In DNA, the CDR3 is TGTGCCACCAGCAGCGCGATAACGAATAATTCACCCCTCCACTTT.

The chain links TRBV11-3 to TRBJ2-2, with D possibly TRBD1 on 5 matching bases. The CDR3 extends over 13 amino acids. Trimming cost V 0 bases and J 6 bases, with 5 bases left between them. From germline, CDR1 is SGHNT and CDR2 YENEEA. CDR3 nucleotides: TGTGCCAGCAGCTTAGAAGGGGCCGGGGAGCTGTTTTTT. Translated, it gives CASSLEGAGELFF.

CDR3 residues: CAISERTLADNEQFF. The CDR3 region has the DNA TGTGCCATCAGTGAGAGGACCTTAGCGGACAATGAGCAGTTCTTC. The chain couples TRBV10-3 to TRBJ2-1, with a possible D match to TRBD2 (6 bases). V lost 2 bases and J lost 5, with 13 bases in between. Germline assignment: CDR1 ENHRY and CDR2 SYGVKD. The CDR3 runs to 15 residues.

A single count supports this clone. The J gene is TRBJ2-2, the V gene TRBV2, with 8 nucleotides matching TRBD2. CDR1 SNHLY and CDR2 FYNNEI come from the germline V gene. After removal of 6 bases from V and 2 bases from J, the junction contained 2 bases not matched to a gene. CDR3 size: 14 residues. CDR3 in amino acids: CASRAGANTGELFF. The CDR3 DNA reads as TGTGCCAGCAGAGCGGGGGCCAACACCGGGGAGCTGTTTTTT. The variable domain in full, with the rest retrieved from reference TRBV2 and TRBJ2-2, is EPEVTQTPSHQVTQMGQEVILRCVPISNHLYFYWYRQILGQKVEFLVSFYNNEISEKSEIFDDQFSVERPDGSNFTLKIRSTKLEDSAMYFCASRAGANTGELFFGEGSRLTVL.

V gene TRBV27 combines with J gene TRBJ2-7; maybe TRBD1 (5 bases). From germline, CDR1 is MNHEY and CDR2 SMNVEV (reference sequence). This CDR3 spans 14 amino acids. Trimming shortened V by 2 bases and J by 3 bases, and 11 bases separated the two germline ends. The CDR3, as DNA: TGTGCCAGCAGTTTAAGGGGTTCCTACTACGAGCAGTACTTC. It encodes CASSLRGSYYEQYF.

V and J are TRBV6-5 and TRBJ2-7; 9 nucleotides match TRBD1. The length of the CDR3 is 15 residues. The V and J ends lost 6 bases and 5 bases, in that order; junction bases with no gene match: 11. Germline CDR1 reads MNHEY; CDR2 reads SVGAGI. CDR3 region: CASRRGQGKSHEQYF. Written as DNA, the CDR3 is TGTGCCAGCAGACGGGGACAGGGAAAAAGTCACGAGCAGTACTTC.

The chain employs TRBV19 and TRBJ2-1; 13 nucleotides align to TRBD2. V trimming: 9 bases; J trimming: 3 bases; junction bases outside the gene matches: 5. The germline V gene has CDR1 LNHDA and CDR2 SQIVND (reference sequence). The length of the CDR3 is 15 residues. CDR3 nucleotides: TGTGCCAGCCGAGGGACTAGCGGGGACTACAATGAGCAGTTCTTC. It codes for CASRGTSGDYNEQFF.

This sequence joins TRBV5-1 and TRBJ2-7, with TRBD1 as a possible D gene (6 bases). CDR1 and CDR2 (germline): SGHRS, YFSETQ. V lost 1 base and J lost 3, with 11 bases in between. The CDR3 length is 14 residues. In DNA form, the CDR3 reads TGCGCCAGCAGCTTGCTCGGACAGAGCTACGAGCAGTACTTC. Encoded protein: CASSLLGQSYEQYF. Together with reference TRBV5-1 and TRBJ2-7, the CDR3 gives the full variable domain: KAGVTQTPRYLIKTRGQQVTLSCSPISGHRSVSWYQQTPGQGLQFLFEYFSETQRNKGNFPGRFSGRQFSNSRSEMNVSTLELGDSALYLCASSLLGQSYEQYFGPGTRLTVT.

CDR3 DNA: TGTGCCAGCAGCACGCCGGGACACCCAAAGAGCTCCTATAATTCACCCCTCCACTTT. This gives the protein CASSTPGHPKSSYNSPLHF. The rearrangement joins TRBV21-1 to TRBJ1-6; the table calls TRBD1, which could not be checked here. TRBV21-1 is described as a pseudogene. This CDR3 spans 19 amino acids.

This chain links TRBV4-3 with TRBJ2-7, with 8 bases that match TRBD1. CDR3 size: 15 residues. Germline lookup yields CDR1 LGHNA and CDR2 YSLEER. Trimming took 4 bases from V and 2 from J; bases not matched to a gene: 7. CDR3 sequence reads: CASSPNDRGAYEQYF. Written as DNA, the CDR3 is TGCGCCAGCAGCCCTAATGACAGGGGCGCCTACGAGCAGTACTTC.

The chain links TRBV7-8 to TRBJ1-1; D gene ambiguous. This CDR3 has 16 residues. CDR1 is SGHVS, CDR2 FQNEAQ, per germline. The V end was cut by 2 bases, the J end by 1 base, with 14 bases between. CDR3 DNA sequence: TGTGCCAGCAGCTTACCTCGCAGACGACAGAACACTGAAGCTTTCTTT. Protein: CASSLPRRRQNTEAFF.

This chain links TRBV6-1 with TRBJ2-1; perhaps TRBD2 as D (6 bases). The CDR3 is 12 amino acids. The germline CDR1 and CDR2 sequences are MNHNS and SASEGT. DNA for the CDR3: TGTAAGGCGGGACTGAACTACAATGAGCAGTTCTTC. Protein sequence: CKAGLNYNEQFF.

The rearrangement uses TRBV10-3 and TRBJ1-6, with TRBD1 matching 7 bases. J lost 8 bases, V lost 5 bases, and 6 bases had no gene match. This CDR3 is built from 14 residues. Germline V gene data show CDR1 as ENHRY and CDR2 as SYGVKD. This CDR3 reads CAISKQGLDSPLHF. The CDR3 nucleotides are TGTGCCATCAGTAAACAGGGGCTGGATTCACCCCTCCACTTT.

CDR3 sequence reads: CASSYRGGGTDTQYF. In nucleotides, the CDR3 is TGTGCCAGCAGTTACAGGGGAGGTGGCACAGATACGCAGTATTTT. The rearrangement uses TRBV28 and TRBJ2-3; TRBD1 might be the D (7 bases). Trimming shortened V by 4 bases and J by 1 base, and 12 bases separated the two germline ends. The CDR3 spans 15 residues. Germline CDR1 MDHEN, CDR2 SYDVKM.

V gene TRBV11-2 combines with J gene TRBJ2-1; TRBD2 aligns across 9 bases. Germline CDR1 is SGHAT and CDR2 is FQNNGV. V gave up 2 bases and J gave up 0 bases; unmatched junction bases: 11. The CDR3 is 19 amino acids. DNA of the CDR3: TGTGCCAGCAGCTTAAGGGGTCAGGGACTAGCCCCCTCCTACAATGAGCAGTTCTTC. It is translated as CASSLRGQGLAPSYNEQFF.

This rearrangement joins TRBV9 to TRBJ2-3; TRBD2 aligns across 16 bases. Germline lookup yields CDR1 SGDLS and CDR2 YYNGEE. This CDR3 region has 17 residues. The V and J ends lost 4 bases and 2 bases, in that order; junction bases with no gene match: 4. CDR3 sequence: CASSLGLAGGYTDTQYF. Here the CDR3 DNA reads TGTGCCAGCAGCCTGGGACTAGCGGGGGGGTACACAGATACGCAGTATTTT.

V is TRBV7-2 and J is TRBJ2-3, with D possibly TRBD2 on 6 matching bases. The CDR3 is 15 amino acids. The V and J ends lost 3 bases and 6 bases respectively, with 16 bases between them. Germline V gene sequence: CDR1 SGHTA, CDR2 FQGNSA. CDR3 residues: CASSFRDSFLDTQYF. The CDR3 nucleotides are TGTGCCAGCAGCTTCCGGGACTCCTTCCTGGATACGCAGTATTTT.

The V and J genes are TRBV11-2 and TRBJ1-2, with D perhaps TRBD1 (6 bases). V was clipped by 2 bases and J by 3 bases, with 16 bases between them. CDR1 and CDR2 from the germline V gene are SGHAT and FQNNGV. This CDR3 is 16 amino acids long. CDR3 protein: CASSLRTGGLDYGYTF. The CDR3 DNA is TGTGCCAGCAGCTTACGTACGGGGGGCTTGGACTATGGCTACACCTTC.